The sequence of this TCR beta chain was determined in a study of blood T cell repertoires in COVID-19. Study as a whole: Some COVID-19 samples were acute and others convalescent; all came from the United States, Italy and Spain. In each case, the material was cDNA or gDNA derived from T cells, B-cell-depleted T cells, or PBMCs.

Per the authors' pipeline: Nucleated cell number was recorded as an estimate derived from reference gene primer amplification. The data were produced by immunoSEQ multiplex PCR, yet TCRdb's version contains in-frame clones alone and is incomplete. The V and J calls and clone size come from that table; D and trimming were worked out from the DNA. Of 120,000 to 150,000 clones in the sample, 84% were seen once. Trimming removed 2 bases from V and 4 bases from J; junction bases left unmatched: 4. Germline V gives CDR1 MNHEY, CDR2 SVGEGT. The CDR3 loop spans 15 amino acids. There are a few counts of this clone.

The V gene is TRBV6-2 or TRBV6-3, the J gene TRBJ2-1; TRBD2 agrees at 8 bases. The source of this sequence is a human donor in a cohort sampled during active COVID-19. Specimen: peripheral blood. The CDR3 protein is CASSYPSGPYNEQFF. CDR3 sequence (DNA): TGTGCCAGCAGTTACCCTAGCGGGCCGTACAATGAGCAGTTCTTC.